The 25 T cell receptor beta chains in this list originate from one sample, sequenced in a study of beta chain features in type 1 diabetes (dated by TCRdb to 2017 to 2018). Library prep was done by the immunoSEQ multiplex PCR assay. All of the isolated RNA was reverse transcribed with the High Capacity cDNA Reverse Transcription Kit, so expressed TCRB transcripts were sequenced. What TCRdb holds here is the immuneACCESS table cut down to in-frame rearrangements. Part of the clones is not present; checked against another copy, under half of the missing clones reflect an unresolved V gene, and the others are unexplained. This sample holds around 400,000 clones; 10% to 15% were observed only once. Jointly, the top ten make up less than 0.02% of the sample. Input material: naive CD4+ T cells from blood. The cell subset or site label, read with the paper, signifies: true naive CD4+ T cells. Receptor source: a man aged 18 to 29 in good health.

This clone was seen a few times. This sequence joins TRBV6-5 and TRBJ2-1; 8 bases fit TRBD1. The CDR3 contains 13 residues. CDR1 is MNHEY and CDR2 is SVGAGI in the germline V gene. V was pared by 7 bases and J by 4 bases, with 3 bases of the junction left unmatched. The CDR3 spells CASKTGGYNEQFF. In nucleotides, the CDR3 is TGTGCCAGCAAAACAGGGGGTTACAATGAGCAGTTCTTC.

This clone was seen a few times. V and J are TRBV7-2 and TRBJ2-1; maybe TRBD1 (5 bases). The CDR3 contains 15 residues. V was pared by 5 bases and J by 2 bases, with 13 bases between. Germline CDR1 reads SGHTA; CDR2 reads FQGNSA. The CDR3: CASSQHLGPYNEQFF. DNA for the CDR3: TGTGCCAGCAGCCAGCATTTGGGGCCCTACAATGAGCAGTTCTTC.

This sequence joins TRBV7-9 and TRBJ1-2, with D unresolved. The ends were cut back, 7 bases at V and 2 bases at J, with 8 bases in the middle. The CDR3 has 12 residues. Germline CDR1 and CDR2: SEHNR and FQNEAQ (reference sequence). As DNA, the CDR3 is TGTGCCAGCACCTATAAAAACTATGGCTACACCTTC. This gives the protein CASTYKNYGYTF.

This rearrangement joins TRBV20-1 to TRBJ2-3, with D maybe TRBD2 (5 bases). The ends were cut back, 5 bases at V and 6 bases at J, with 6 bases in the middle. Germline lookup yields CDR1 DFQATT and CDR2 SNEGSKA (reference sequence). This CDR3 has 10 residues. CDR3 nucleotide sequence: TGCAGTGCTTGGGAGGATACGCAGTATTTT. It specifies CSAWEDTQYF.

This clone was recorded a few times. The chain is built from TRBV7-2 and TRBJ1-4; D is unresolved. CDR3 length equals 14 residues. Germline CDR1 is SGHTA and CDR2 is FQGNSA. Trimming removed 5 bases from V and 0 bases from J, with 7 bases in between. CDR3 in DNA: TGTGCCAGCAGCCTTTATGCAACTAATGAAAAACTGTTTTTT. Translating gives CASSLYATNEKLFF.

The chain combines TRBV13 with TRBJ2-7; 9 bases map to TRBD1. Germline V gene data show CDR1 as PRHDT and CDR2 as FYEKMQ (reference sequence). V lost 5 bases, J lost 6 bases, and 8 bases stayed unmatched. CDR3 length: 14 residues. The CDR3 nucleotides are TGTGCCAGCAGCGCCGGGACAGGGAAGGGCGAGCAGTACTTC. Its protein is CASSAGTGKGEQYF.

The chain employs TRBV5-4 and TRBJ2-4; 9 bases are shared with TRBD1. V lost 4 bases, J lost 5 bases, and 4 bases stayed unmatched. This CDR3 contains 14 residues. Germline V gene lookup returns CDR1 SGHNT and CDR2 YYREEE (reference sequence). The CDR3, as DNA: TGTGCCAGCAGCCTTCGACAGGGGGAAAACATTCAGTACTTC. Amino acids: CASSLRQGENIQYF.

This clone was found a few times. The rearrangement uses TRBV6-6 and TRBJ1-5; the D is unclear. The CDR3 extends over 15 amino acids. With 6 bases removed from V and 0 bases from J, the gap between germline ends came to 12 bases. Germline V gives CDR1 MNHNY, CDR2 SVGAGI (reference sequence). DNA of the CDR3: TGTGCCAGCAGCCCTCAACTCTATAGCAATCAGCCCCAGCATTTT. It encodes CASSPQLYSNQPQHF.

The chain has TRBV18 and TRBJ1-2, with 7 bases lining up with TRBD1. The CDR3 extends over 13 amino acids. V trimming: 5 bases; J trimming: 6 bases; junction bases outside the gene matches: 6. Germline V gene lookup returns CDR1 KGHSH and CDR2 LQKENI. Here the CDR3 reads CASSDRDADGYTF. As DNA, the CDR3 is TGTGCCAGCTCAGACAGGGACGCGGATGGCTACACCTTC. Full variable domain (outside the CDR3, taken from reference TRBV18 and TRBJ1-2): NAGVMQNPRHLVRRRGQEARLRCSPMKGHSHVYWYRQLPEEGLKFMVYLQKENIIDESGMPKERFSAEFPKEGPSILRIQQVVRGDSAAYFCASSDRDADGYTFGSGTRLTVV.

The sample holds a few counts of this clone. V usage is TRBV23-1 and J usage is TRBJ2-7; D may be TRBD2 (6 bases). TRBV23-1 is designated an ORF whose function remains uncertain. V lost 3 bases and J lost 2, with 14 bases in between. The CDR3 sequence is 15 residues long. The CDR3: CASSHIRDFTYEQYF. The CDR3 nucleotides read TGCGCCAGCAGTCATATCCGGGACTTCACCTACGAGCAGTACTTC.

For the CDR3, the DNA is TGTGCCAGCAGCCCCCCCCAGAACTGGGGAGCGGGAGGGAGCAATGAGCAGTTCTTC. This encodes CASSPPQNWGAGGSNEQFF. J is TRBJ2-1 and V is TRBV7-2; 10 bases are a match to TRBD2. CDR1 is SGHTA and CDR2 is FQGNSA in the germline V gene. With V trimmed by 5 bases and J by 6 bases, 19 bases remained unmatched. The CDR3 spans 19 residues.

The V and J genes are TRBV9 and TRBJ1-3; D uncertain. Trimming pared 8 bases from V and 0 bases from J, leaving 15 bases between. Per the germline V gene, CDR1 is SGDLS and CDR2 is YYNGEE. The CDR3 sequence is 15 residues long. The CDR3 loop reads CARHVDTSSGNTIYF. CDR3 nucleotides: TGTGCCAGGCACGTCGACACATCCTCTGGAAACACCATATATTTT.

CDR3 nucleotide sequence: TGTGCCAGCAGCCATTTCTTACCAAGGACTAGCGGGAGGTCGGACACCGGGGAGCTGTTTTTT. This codes for CASSHFLPRTSGRSDTGELFF. V usage is TRBV4-2 and J usage is TRBJ2-2, with TRBD2 matching 14 bases. This CDR3 spans 21 amino acids. Germline trimming cut 3 bases from V and 3 bases from J; bases unmatched to any gene: 15. The germline gives CDR1 LGHNA, CDR2 YNFKEQ.

The table lists this clone with a few counts. V gene TRBV7-2 combines with J gene TRBJ2-7; 9 bases fit TRBD2. The germline V gene has CDR1 SGHTA and CDR2 FQGNSA. The CDR3 spans 14 residues. V lost 2 bases to trimming and J lost 7 bases; unmatched junction nucleotides: 6. CDR3 DNA: TGTGCCAGCAGCTTAAGGGCTAGCGGGAAAGAGCAGTACTTC. Translation gives CASSLRASGKEQYF.

Only a few counts were recorded for this clone. This chain connects TRBV7-3 to TRBJ1-2, with a tentative D call TRBD1 (5 bases). Germline V lookup: CDR1 SGHTA, CDR2 FQGTGA. The CDR3 is 16 amino acids. V was clipped by 2 bases and J by 3 bases, with 16 bases between them. The CDR3 nucleotides read TGTGCCAGCAGCTTAGAGCCCTCTATCAGGGACTATGGCTACACCTTC. This codes for CASSLEPSIRDYGYTF.

The chain employs TRBV5-1 and TRBJ1-5; possibly TRBD1 for D (6 bases). Germline CDR1 SGHRS, CDR2 YFSETQ. The CDR3 extends over 15 amino acids. V was clipped by 4 bases and J by 0 bases, with 11 bases between them. The CDR3 loop is CASSLGHFSNQPQHF. As DNA, the CDR3 is TGCGCCAGCAGCCTGGGACATTTTAGCAATCAGCCCCAGCATTTT.

The chain recombines TRBV11-3 with TRBJ1-1; TRBD1 aligns across 7 bases. The CDR3 is made up of 13 amino acids. Germline values: CDR1 SGHNT, CDR2 YENEEA. The ends lost 4 bases at V and 3 bases at J; junction bases unmatched: 2. CDR3 region: CASSYDRDTEAFF. DNA for the CDR3: TGTGCCAGCAGCTATGACAGGGACACTGAAGCTTTCTTT.

This clone was counted a few times. This chain joins TRBV4-1 and TRBJ1-5; 9 nucleotides line up with TRBD1. CDR3 length: 15 amino acids. Trimming at V came to 4 bases and at J to 4 bases, leaving 5 bases not matched to a gene. Germline V gene sequence: CDR1 MGHRA, CDR2 YSYEKL. CDR3 amino acids: CASSRNRGPNQPQHF. The CDR3 DNA sequence: TGCGCCAGCAGCCGGAACAGGGGGCCAAATCAGCCCCAGCATTTT.

The genes are TRBV7-2 and TRBJ2-7, with 7 bases fitting TRBD1. The ends lost 6 bases at V and 4 bases at J; junction bases unmatched: 6. This CDR3 has 13 residues. CDR1 SGHTA and CDR2 FQGNSA come from the germline V gene. In nucleotides, the CDR3 is TGTGCCAGCAGTTCCGGGACAGAATACGAGCAGTACTTC. This codes for CASSSGTEYEQYF. Full variable domain (outside the CDR3, taken from reference TRBV7-2 and TRBJ2-7): GAGVSQSPSNKVTEKGKDVELRCDPISGHTALYWYRQSLGQGLEFLIYFQGNSAPDKSGLPSDRFSAERTGGSVSTLTIQRTQQEDSAVYLCASSSGTEYEQYFGPGTRLTVT.

This clone was counted only a few times. This chain uses TRBV19 with TRBJ2-5; perhaps TRBD1 as D (6 bases). V was pared by 5 bases and J by 2 bases, with 9 bases between. The CDR3 length is 13 residues. Germline assignment: CDR1 LNHDA and CDR2 SQIVND (reference sequence). The CDR3 spells CASSQGQQETQYF. In DNA form, the CDR3 reads TGTGCCAGTAGTCAGGGGCAACAAGAGACCCAGTACTTC.

This sequence joins TRBV29-1 and TRBJ2-7, with TRBD1 matching 8 bases. Germline CDR1 reads SQVTM; CDR2 reads ANQGSEA. CDR3 length: 13 residues. Trimming took 6 bases from V and 6 from J; bases not matched to a gene: 10. The CDR3 DNA is TGCAGCGTGTCGACAGGGGTCAAGGCCGAGCAGTACTTC. Translating it yields CSVSTGVKAEQYF.

In this sample, this clone turned up a few times. V gene TRBV19 combines with J gene TRBJ1-1; the D is unclear. The CDR3 runs to 14 residues. Germline V gene sequence: CDR1 LNHDA, CDR2 SQIVND (reference sequence). The V and J ends lost 5 bases and 1 base respectively, with 11 bases between them. The CDR3 protein is CASSAETANTEAFF. The CDR3 nucleotides read TGTGCCAGTAGTGCCGAAACAGCGAACACTGAAGCTTTCTTT.

The chain uses TRBV30 and TRBJ2-7; tentatively, D is TRBD2 (5 bases). CDR3 length equals 12 residues. Germline assignment: CDR1 GTSNPN and CDR2 SVGIG (reference sequence). V was clipped by 7 bases and J by 9 bases, with 19 bases between them. The CDR3 protein is CAYGGTGLGQYF. In nucleotides, the CDR3 is TGTGCCTATGGAGGCACTGGGCTGGGGCAGTACTTC.

The chain employs TRBV6-5 and TRBJ1-2; 7 positions match TRBD1. Germline assignment: CDR1 MNHEY and CDR2 SVGAGI. CDR3 length equals 13 residues. The junction had 7 bases not matched to a gene; V was cut back by 6 bases and J by 6 bases. DNA of the CDR3: TGTGCCAGCAGACGACAGGGTGTTCATGGCTACACCTTC. Amino acid sequence: CASRRQGVHGYTF.

This chain links TRBV6-1 with TRBJ2-1; 13 bases align to TRBD2. Per the germline V gene, CDR1 is MNHNS and CDR2 is SASEGT. Trimming cost V 7 bases and J 8 bases; bases outside gene matches: 8. The CDR3 spans 15 residues. The CDR3 nucleotides are TGTGCCAGCACCACCGGGACTAGCGGGAAGTATGAGCAGTTCTTC. This sequence encodes CASTTGTSGKYEQFF.